One sample yielded the 25 T cell receptor beta chains listed below, sequenced in a study of CD8+ T cells in alopecia areata (dated by TCRdb to 2016 to 2019). Library method: the immunoSEQ multiplex PCR assay. RNA was extracted from all samples and reverse transcribed into cDNA as template for TCR sequencing. In TCRdb, the immuneACCESS table is reduced to in-frame sequences with V and J assigned. These tables do not hold every clone; where another copy was compared, an unresolved V gene accounts for under half, and the others remain unexplained. The sample yields 200,000 to 250,000 clones; 56% were counted once. In total, the top ten clones hold roughly 5.3% of the sample. Sequencing input: CD8+ T cells sorted from blood. The receptors here all came from a human donor in good health.

The chain links TRBV29-1 to TRBJ2-5, with a possible D match to TRBD1 (5 bases). Per germline, CDR1 SQVTM and CDR2 ANQGSEA. The CDR3 has 14 residues. Trimming left V 1 base short and J 3 bases short, with 12 bases between. This CDR3 reads CSVEGGHEKETQYF. In DNA, the CDR3 is TGCAGCGTTGAAGGGGGCCACGAGAAAGAGACCCAGTACTTC. The full variable domain, rest sourced from reference TRBV29-1 and TRBJ2-5, is SAVISQKPSRDICQRGTSLTIQCQVDSQVTMMFWYRQQPGQSLTLIATANQGSEATYESGFVIDKFPISRPNLTFSTLTVSNMSPEDSSIYLCSVEGGHEKETQYFGPGTRLLVL.

This clone appeared a few times. V gene TRBV30 combines with J gene TRBJ2-7; 7 bases map to TRBD1. Trimming cost V 1 base and J 3 bases; bases outside gene matches: 3. Germline V gene lookup returns CDR1 GTSNPN and CDR2 SVGIG (reference sequence). This CDR3 has 13 residues. The CDR3 DNA reads as TGTGCCTGGAGTGGTGACAGGGTCTACGAGCAGTACTTC. This codes for CAWSGDRVYEQYF.

The chain links TRBV11-2 to TRBJ1-1; no firm D call. From germline, CDR1 is SGHAT and CDR2 FQNNGV. The CDR3 has 15 amino acids. Trimming pared 0 bases from V and 2 bases from J, leaving 10 bases between. The CDR3 sequence: CASSLEASDNTEAFF. The DNA for the CDR3 is TGTGCCAGCAGCTTAGAGGCCAGCGACAACACTGAAGCTTTCTTT.

The genes are TRBV11-2 and TRBJ2-3; D is uncertain. Trimming cost V 1 base and J 6 bases, with 14 bases left between them. This CDR3 spans 15 amino acids. Germline V gene lookup returns CDR1 SGHAT and CDR2 FQNNGV. As DNA, the CDR3 is TGTGCCAGCAGCTTAGGCGGTGGGCTATTCGATACGCAGTATTTT. Protein: CASSLGGGLFDTQYF.

This clone was detected once. This chain uses TRBV7-9 with TRBJ2-1, with D uncertain. Trimming stripped 6 bases from V and 10 bases from J, with 10 bases between. The V gene's germline CDR1 is SEHNR and CDR2 FQNEAQ (reference sequence). This CDR3 is 11 amino acids long. For the CDR3, the DNA is TGTGCCAGCAGAATATATGCCGAGCAGTTCTTC. Translating it yields CASRIYAEQFF. The complete variable domain, with remaining parts taken from reference TRBV7-9 and TRBJ2-1, reads DTGVSQNPRHKITKRGQNVTFRCDPISEHNRLYWYRQTLGQGPEFLTYFQNEAQLEKSRLLSDRFSAERPKGSFSTLEIQRTEQGDSAMYLCASRIYAEQFFGPGTRLTVL.

V gene TRBV5-4 combines with J gene TRBJ2-5, with 7 bases lining up with TRBD2. Germline CDR1 and CDR2: SGHNT and YYREEE (reference sequence). CDR3 length equals 20 residues. CDR3 sequence: CASAKEMFPLGAGAQETQYF. In nucleotides, the CDR3 is TGTGCTTCAGCGAAGGAGATGTTTCCCCTAGGGGCGGGAGCCCAAGAGACCCAGTACTTC.

The chain is built from TRBV27 and TRBJ1-5, with D unclear. Between the trimmed V and J ends, which lost 6 bases and 3 bases, there was a span of 6 bases. The length of the CDR3 is 12 residues. CDR1 is MNHEY and CDR2 is SMNVEV in the germline V gene (reference sequence). The CDR3 spells CASSFFNQPQHF. In DNA, the CDR3 is TGTGCCAGCAGCTTCTTCAATCAGCCCCAGCATTTT.

This clone turned up a few times. The chain links TRBV29-1 to TRBJ1-2; 8 nucleotides align to TRBD1. Trimming at V came to 5 bases and at J to 4 bases, leaving 3 bases not matched to a gene. Germline values: CDR1 SQVTM, CDR2 ANQGSEA. CDR3 length: 12 residues. CDR3 sequence (DNA): TGCAGCGTTACAGGGGGGGGCTATGGCTACACCTTC. The encoded protein is CSVTGGGYGYTF.

This clone was counted between two and nine times. The rearrangement links TRBV7-9 to TRBJ2-7; D is possibly TRBD2 (5 bases). The CDR3 spans 12 residues. V dropped 3 bases and J dropped 3 bases, with 6 bases sitting between them. Germline assignment: CDR1 SEHNR and CDR2 FQNEAQ (reference sequence). The CDR3 nucleotides read TGTGCCAGCAGCTTCCGGGACTACGAGCAGTACTTC. It is translated as CASSFRDYEQYF. Full variable domain (missing parts from reference TRBV7-9 and TRBJ2-7): DTGVSQNPRHKITKRGQNVTFRCDPISEHNRLYWYRQTLGQGPEFLTYFQNEAQLEKSRLLSDRFSAERPKGSFSTLEIQRTEQGDSAMYLCASSFRDYEQYFGPGTRLTVT.

The chain couples TRBV19 to TRBJ1-1, with a weak D call TRBD1 (6 bases). Germline values: CDR1 LNHDA, CDR2 SQIVND (reference sequence). The CDR3 totals 15 residues. Trimming removed 8 bases from V and 2 bases from J, with 18 bases in between. This CDR3 is CASGDGDTLNTEAFF. The CDR3 DNA follows: TGTGCCAGTGGTGACGGGGACACCCTAAACACTGAAGCTTTCTTT. The full variable domain, with the rest looked up from reference TRBV19 and TRBJ1-1, is DGGITQSPKYLFRKEGQNVTLSCEQNLNHDAMYWYRQDPGQGLRLIYYSQIVNDFQKGDIAEGYSVSREKKESFPLTVTSAQKNPTAFYLCASGDGDTLNTEAFFGQGTRLTVV.

Ten or more counts support this clone. CDR3 nucleotide sequence: TGCGCCAGCAGCCAAGATCATCCGGGGGGGACCTACGAGCAGTACTTC. Translation gives CASSQDHPGGTYEQYF. This rearrangement joins TRBV4-1 to TRBJ2-7; 8 nucleotides agree with TRBD2. Germline CDR1 and CDR2: MGHRA and YSYEKL. The CDR3 is made up of 16 amino acids. V shed 0 bases and J 2 bases; nucleotides not matched to a gene: 6.

The sample holds a few counts of this clone. The chain couples TRBV29-1 to TRBJ1-2; no definite D call. Trimming cost V 3 bases and J 3 bases, with 17 bases left between them. The length of the CDR3 is 15 residues. Per germline, CDR1 SQVTM and CDR2 ANQGSEA. CDR3 sequence reads: CSVDSPLGQDYGYTF. DNA of the CDR3: TGCAGCGTTGACTCCCCTCTGGGCCAGGACTATGGCTACACCTTC.

In its sample, this clone was seen a few times. The CDR3: CASSPRMEDEKLFF. DNA of the CDR3: TGTGCCAGTAGTCCGAGGATGGAGGATGAAAAACTGTTTTTT. The chain has TRBV19 and TRBJ1-4; D call uncertain. The germline V gene has CDR1 LNHDA and CDR2 SQIVND (reference sequence). This CDR3 region has 14 residues. V was clipped by 5 bases and J by 6 bases, with 13 bases between them.

The rearrangement links TRBV9 to TRBJ2-2; 10 bases agree with TRBD1. The CDR3 loop spans 14 amino acids. The V segment lost 3 bases and the J segment 6 bases; nucleotides outside the gene matches: 2. Germline CDR1 and CDR2: SGDLS and YYNGEE. The CDR3 here is CASSGQGASGELFF. DNA of the CDR3: TGTGCCAGCAGCGGACAGGGGGCATCCGGGGAGCTGTTTTTT.

This clone showed up just a few times. The V and J genes are TRBV2 and TRBJ2-6; either TRBD1 or TRBD2 may supply D (5 bases each). The length of the CDR3 is 12 residues. Germline V gene lookup returns CDR1 SNHLY and CDR2 FYNNEI. Trimming left V 11 bases short and J 0 bases short, with 5 bases between. The CDR3 sequence: CAGGSGANVLTF. The CDR3 DNA reads as TGTGCCGGGGGCTCTGGGGCCAACGTCCTGACTTTC.

The CDR3 sequence is CATSDRGWEKLFF. The CDR3 nucleotides read TGTGCCACCAGTGACAGGGGATGGGAAAAACTGTTTTTT. The chain employs TRBV15 and TRBJ1-4, with 8 bases that match TRBD1. Germline V lookup: CDR1 LNHNV, CDR2 YYDKDF (reference sequence). This CDR3 region has 13 residues. V was clipped by 6 bases and J by 8 bases; unmatched bases: 5.

In regard to this clone: One end of the junction does not line up with germline, which may come from a read error. V gene TRBV4-1 combines with J gene TRBJ2-7; D is ambiguous. The CDR3 has 13 residues. Germline V gene sequence: CDR1 MGHRA, CDR2 YSYEKL. The CDR3 loop is CASSQDNSAAASF. The CDR3 DNA reads TGCGCCAGCAGCCAAGATAATTCGGCAGCCGCCAGCTTC.

The rearrangement joins TRBV7-9 to TRBJ1-2; D perhaps matches TRBD1 (5 bases). The V end was cut by 3 bases, the J end by 2 bases, with 13 bases between. In germline, CDR1 is SEHNR, CDR2 FQNEAQ (reference sequence). The CDR3 length is 15 residues. The CDR3 reads CASSLKEGPNYGYTF. The CDR3 DNA reads TGTGCCAGCAGCTTGAAGGAGGGGCCCAACTATGGCTACACCTTC.

Only a few counts were recorded for this clone. The rearrangement uses TRBV6-5 and TRBJ1-4; 9 nucleotides line up with TRBD1. CDR1 is MNHEY, CDR2 SVGAGI, per germline. V was clipped by 6 bases and J by 7 bases; unmatched bases: 9. The CDR3 spans 15 residues. The CDR3 DNA reads as TGTGCCAGCAGCCCCACAGGGGGCAAGGGTGAAAAACTGTTTTTT. As protein: CASSPTGGKGEKLFF.

The gene calls are TRBV7-2 and TRBJ1-1; no definite D call. The CDR3 sequence is 12 residues long. Germline values: CDR1 SGHTA, CDR2 FQGNSA. Trimming pared 6 bases from V and 4 bases from J, leaving 9 bases between. The CDR3, as DNA: TGTGCCAGCAGACTCAGGAGCACTGAAGCTTTCTTT. It translates to CASRLRSTEAFF.

The chain uses TRBV6-5 and TRBJ1-1; TRBD1 agrees at 7 bases. Germline CDR1 reads MNHEY; CDR2 reads SVGAGI. V dropped 7 bases and J dropped 4; count of bases not matched to a gene: 9. The CDR3 runs 14 residues. CDR3 sequence (DNA): TGTGCCAGCAAGTCGAGGGGGCTTTTCACTGAAGCTTTCTTT. It encodes CASKSRGLFTEAFF.

The J gene is TRBJ1-6, the V gene TRBV23-1; 12 bases match TRBD1. TRBV23-1 is recorded as an ORF, its role being uncertain. This CDR3 has 22 residues. Unmatched junction bases numbered 22, after V lost 7 bases and J lost 3 bases. The CDR3: CASNSNGGTGGLQDDYNSPLHF. CDR3 nucleotides: TGCGCCAGCAACTCTAATGGGGGGACAGGGGGCCTCCAAGACGACTATAATTCACCCCTCCACTTT.

There are a few counts of this clone. The gene calls are TRBV10-3 and TRBJ2-7, with D perhaps TRBD1 (8 bases). V shed 5 bases and J shed 3 bases, with 14 bases lying between them. CDR1 is ENHRY, CDR2 SYGVKD, per germline. The CDR3 has 14 residues. CDR3 DNA sequence: TGTGCCATCAGTAAGACAGGGGAGGGCTACGAGCAGTACTTC. As protein: CAISKTGEGYEQYF.

The chain couples TRBV7-2 to TRBJ1-6; D possibly corresponds to TRBD1 (5 bases). Trimming removed 4 bases at V and 9 bases at J, with 10 bases between. The CDR3 covers 13 residues. In germline, CDR1 is SGHTA, CDR2 FQGNSA. CDR3 coding DNA: TGTGCCAGCAGCTCCACAGGAGCTTCACCCCTCCACTTT. This gives the protein CASSSTGASPLHF.

CDR3 nucleotide sequence: TGTGCCAGCAGTATAGGGACAGGGCAAGGAGATGGCTACACCTTC. Translation: CASSIGTGQGDGYTF. The chain joins TRBV27 to TRBJ1-2, with TRBD1 matching over 9 bases. This CDR3 region has 15 residues. V was clipped by 5 bases and J by 6 bases; unmatched bases: 10. Germline V lookup: CDR1 MNHEY, CDR2 SMNVEV (reference sequence).